What follows are 14 T cell receptor beta chains derived from one specimen sequenced in a study of blood T cell repertoires in COVID-19. Sequencing was performed with immunoSEQ multiplex PCR; in TCRdb, only in-frame clones are kept and a portion is missing. The table records some 330,000 clones, 85% to 90% of them present only once. Material for sequencing was PBMCs or T cells enriched from blood (not recorded which). These receptors were collected from a man aged 30-40 years who had recovered from COVID-19.

J is TRBJ1-2 and V is TRBV2, with TRBD1 as a possible D gene (6 bases). The V gene lost 1 base and the J gene lost 3 bases, with 9 bases spanning the gap. The CDR3 runs 14 residues. Germline values: CDR1 SNHLY, CDR2 FYNNEI. The CDR3 protein is CASSEGGGHYGYTF. The CDR3 nucleotides read TGTGCCAGCAGTGAAGGGGGGGGCCACTATGGCTACACCTTC.

In this sample, this clone turned up a few times. The chain couples TRBV7-2 to TRBJ1-1; no definite D call. CDR1 SGHTA and CDR2 FQGNSA come from the germline V gene. V lost 2 bases to trimming and J lost 2 bases, with 6 bases between them. The CDR3 extends over 13 amino acids. CDR3 sequence: CASSLQANTEAFF. In DNA form, the CDR3 reads TGTGCCAGCAGCTTACAGGCTAACACTGAAGCTTTCTTT.

This chain connects TRBV6-5 to TRBJ1-5; D not certain. Trimming cost V 7 bases and J 0 bases, with 10 bases left between them. The CDR3 runs 14 residues. In germline, CDR1 is MNHEY, CDR2 SVGAGI. The CDR3 reads CASTRGNSNQPQHF. The CDR3 coding sequence is TGTGCCAGCACCCGAGGGAATAGCAATCAGCCCCAGCATTTT.

There are a few counts of this clone. The chain links TRBV28 to TRBJ1-1; D possibly corresponds to TRBD1 (5 bases). This CDR3 comprises 12 residues. From germline, CDR1 is MDHEN and CDR2 SYDVKM. The germline V and J ends were trimmed by 6 bases and 8 bases, with 13 bases remaining between them. This chain's CDR3 is CASRTGLREAFF. CDR3 bases: TGTGCCAGCAGGACGGGACTCAGGGAAGCTTTCTTT. The whole variable domain, remainder taken from reference TRBV28 and TRBJ1-1, is DVKVTQSSRYLVKRTGEKVFLECVQDMDHENMFWYRQDPGLGLRLIYFSYDVKMKEKGDIPEGYSVSREKKERFSLILESASTNQTSMYLCASRTGLREAFFGQGTRLTVV.

Only one count was recorded for this clone. The chain couples TRBV19 to TRBJ2-2; weak D call: TRBD2 (12 bases). The germline V gene encodes CDR1 LNHDA and CDR2 SQIVND (reference sequence). The CDR3 loop spans 24 amino acids. V shed 3 bases and J shed 2 bases, with 37 bases lying between them. The CDR3 DNA is TGTGCCAGTAGTATTAGGACAGGGGGCGAACTAGCGGGAGGATGGCTCCATAACACCGGGGAGCTGTTTTTT. Translating it yields CASSIRTGGELAGGWLHNTGELFF.

The J gene is TRBJ1-5, the V gene TRBV19; D gene unclear. The CDR3 extends over 17 amino acids. Trimming shortened V by 5 bases and J by 3 bases, and 20 bases separated the two germline ends. Germline V lookup: CDR1 LNHDA, CDR2 SQIVND (reference sequence). The CDR3: CASSSSRDGRLNQPQHF. CDR3 DNA sequence: TGTGCCAGTAGTTCGAGTCGAGACGGCCGACTCAATCAGCCCCAGCATTTT.

The V gene is TRBV7-8, the J gene TRBJ2-1; the D gene is possibly TRBD2 (6 bases). The germline V gene encodes CDR1 SGHVS and CDR2 FQNEAQ. The CDR3 sequence is 16 residues long. The V end was cut by 5 bases, the J end by 0 bases, with 14 bases between. CDR3 amino acids: CASSHWTIPSYNEQFF. In DNA form, the CDR3 reads TGTGCCAGCAGCCACTGGACTATTCCCTCCTACAATGAGCAGTTCTTC.

This sequence joins TRBV11-2 and TRBJ2-5; 10 nucleotides agree with TRBD2. With 8 bases clipped from V and 5 bases from J, the junction kept 11 bases outside the gene matches. The germline gives CDR1 SGHAT, CDR2 FQNNGV. This CDR3 comprises 15 residues. DNA for the CDR3: TGTGCCAGCGCGATAAAGCGGGGGGGCATTGAGACCCAGTACTTC. It codes for CASAIKRGGIETQYF.

The genes are TRBV19 and TRBJ1-1, with unresolved D. Germline CDR1 and CDR2: LNHDA and SQIVND (reference sequence). CDR3 length equals 11 residues. V was cut by 7 bases and J by 3 bases, with 6 bases left in between. The CDR3 region is CASTEHTEAFF. As DNA, the CDR3 is TGTGCCAGTACGGAGCACACTGAAGCTTTCTTT.

This chain joins TRBV10-3 and TRBJ1-5; no definite D call. The V gene lost 0 bases and the J gene lost 4 bases, with 10 bases spanning the gap. CDR3 size: 15 residues. Germline assignment: CDR1 ENHRY and CDR2 SYGVKD. CDR3 region: CAISESMGGNQPQHF. As DNA, the CDR3 is TGTGCCATCAGTGAGTCGATGGGCGGGAATCAGCCCCAGCATTTT.

The chain recombines TRBV10-1 with TRBJ1-1; 8 positions match TRBD1. Trimming cost V 5 bases and J 3 bases; bases outside gene matches: 5. The germline CDR1 and CDR2 sequences are WNHNN and SYGVQD (reference sequence). The CDR3 is 14 residues long. The CDR3 nucleotides read TGCGCCAGCAGTTCGGACAGGGTGGACACTGAAGCTTTCTTT. Amino acid sequence: CASSSDRVDTEAFF.

The chain uses TRBV6-5 and TRBJ1-2; D is uncertain. Germline V gives CDR1 MNHEY, CDR2 SVGAGI. The V end was cut by 4 bases, the J end by 2 bases, with 17 bases between. The CDR3 totals 16 residues. The CDR3 bases are TGTGCCAGCAGTTCCCCGAGAGGAGGCCCCAACTATGGCTACACCTTC. Protein sequence: CASSSPRGGPNYGYTF.

The J gene is TRBJ1-4, the V gene TRBV28; D ambiguous. The germline V and J ends were trimmed by 3 bases and 4 bases, with 12 bases remaining between them. The CDR3 is 15 amino acids. Germline V CDR1 and CDR2: MDHEN, SYDVKM. The CDR3 region is CASSFFASDNEKLFF. CDR3 DNA: TGTGCCAGCAGTTTTTTTGCCTCAGATAATGAAAAACTGTTTTTT.

A remark on this clone: One end of the junction does not line up with germline, which may come from a read error. This sequence joins TRBV29-1 and TRBJ1-1; D remains ambiguous. Germline CDR1 reads SQVTM; CDR2 reads ANQGSEA. The length of the CDR3 is 14 residues. CDR3 coding DNA: TGCAGCGTTGACGGCAGCGCGGCGAACGCTGAAGCTTTCTTT. Translated: CSVDGSAANAEAFF.